This TCR beta chain was identified during a study of Ad26.COV2.S vaccination and SARS-CoV-2 variants. Stated treatment: 19 received Ad26.COV2.S at low or high dose, single or two shots; 5 received placebo; per-sample allocation not given. Each sample was drawn 63 days after the first injection (of vaccine or placebo). V lost 6 bases and J 0 bases, leaving 15 bases between the germline ends. The CDR3 has 15 amino acids. Germline loops: CDR1 LGHNT, CDR2 FRNRAP. Libraries were prepared by immunoSEQ multiplex PCR; TCRdb keeps only in-frame clonotypes and omits some of them. The sample has a few hundred thousand clones, about 93% seen once; the top ten hold 12%.

The rearrangement uses TRBV12-5 and TRBJ2-7; D may be TRBD1 or TRBD2 (5 bases each). This clonotype was sampled from a person between 18 and 65 years old who received the Ad26.COV2.S COVID-19 vaccine or a placebo. The source material was peripheral blood, sampled in a trial of Ad26.COV2.S vaccine versus placebo. The chain's CDR3 is CASGLTEGSSYEQYF. DNA for the CDR3: TGTGCTAGTGGCCTCACTGAGGGGAGCTCCTACGAGCAGTACTTC. Supplemented by reference TRBV12-5 and TRBJ2-7, the full variable domain reads DARVTQTPRHKVTEMGQEVTMRCQPILGHNTVFWYRQTMMQGLELLAYFRNRAPLDDSGMPKDRFSAEMPDATLATLKIQPSEPRDSAVYFCASGLTEGSSYEQYFGPGTRLTVT.